Sequencing of this TCR beta chain was carried out in a study of blood T cell repertoires in COVID-19. The wider study: Collection of acute and convalescent COVID-19 samples took place in the United States, Italy and Spain. T cells, B-cell-depleted T cells, or PBMCs supplied cDNA or gDNA.

The V end lost 4 bases, the J end lost 4 bases, and 19 bases lay between the germline ends. The CDR3 extends over 15 amino acids. Germline CDR1 is SQVTM and CDR2 is ANQGSEA. Profiled with immunoSEQ multiplex PCR; TCRdb holds only in-frame clones, not every one. The profile covers roughly 80,000 clones, with 90% to 95% appearing a single time and over 1.5% taken by the ten largest. V usage is TRBV29-1 and J usage is TRBJ2-5; D is undetermined. The material sequenced was peripheral blood. This TCR was sampled from a woman in her forties or fifties in a cohort sampled during active COVID-19. The CDR3 loop reads CSVGIQASPLETQYF. CDR3 sequence (DNA): TGCAGCGTTGGTATCCAGGCATCCCCCCTAGAGACCCAGTACTTC.